The rows below give T cell receptor beta chains drawn from one sample of a study of blood T cell repertoires in COVID-19. The repertoire was sequenced with immunoSEQ multiplex PCR; TCRdb's copy has only in-frame clones and lacks some. The sample lists some 94,000 clones, 85% to 90% occurring once. The sequenced sample was peripheral blood. The receptors were gathered from a human donor in a cohort sampled during active COVID-19. Both conserved end residues are trimmed from each CDR3.

V: TRBV27; length: 11; J: TRBJ2-7; CDR3: ASSSSGKYEQY
V: TRBV25-1; length: 12; J: TRBJ2-5; CDR3: ASSELGVGETQY
V: TRBV18; length: 16; J: TRBJ2-2; CDR3: ASSRPPTGQENTGELF
V: TRBV19; length: 13; J: TRBJ2-7; CDR3: ASSIGGSATYEQY
V: TRBV30; length: 15; J: TRBJ2-3; CDR3: AWSAPGLAGDRDTQY
V: TRBV5-8; length: 12; J: TRBJ2-7; CDR3: ASSLDIASYEQY
V: TRBV29-1; length: 12; J: TRBJ2-3; CDR3: SVDLAGEADTQY
V: TRBV5-8; length: 13; J: TRBJ1-2; CDR3: ASSLGQGTVYGYT
V: TRBV5-1; length: 13; J: TRBJ2-1; CDR3: ASSVTGGRENEQF
V: TRBV9; length: 13; J: TRBJ2-1; CDR3: ASSVGEDAYNEQF
V: TRBV28; length: 15; J: TRBJ1-2; CDR3: ASRPPTVPGGVYGYT
V: TRBV9; length: 13; J: TRBJ2-1; CDR3: ASTKTGLADNEQF
V: TRBV28; length: 12; J: TRBJ1-6; CDR3: ASSTSSYNSPLH
V: TRBV27; length: 11; J: TRBJ2-7; CDR3: ASGYSGLYEQY
V: TRBV13; length: 14; J: TRBJ2-1; CDR3: ASSLGPPSSYNEQF
V: TRBV11-3; length: 13; J: TRBJ2-1; CDR3: ASSLNGRGYNEQF
V: TRBV7-8; length: 11; J: TRBJ1-4; CDR3: ASSFRDSEKLF
V: TRBV9; length: 13; J: TRBJ2-1; CDR3: ASSVGSNHWEEQF
V: TRBV23-1; length: 12; J: TRBJ2-1; CDR3: ASSHTVSYNEQF
V: TRBV27; length: 12; J: TRBJ2-1; CDR3: ASSPQPRSGEQF
V: TRBV27; length: 11; J: TRBJ2-1; CDR3: ASSLGAGNEQF
V: TRBV27; length: 14; J: TRBJ2-3; CDR3: ASSFEMRQLTDTQY
V: TRBV4-1; length: 13; J: TRBJ2-7; CDR3: ASSQGDRGLYEQY
V: TRBV4-2; length: 16; J: TRBJ1-4; CDR3: ASSQTGTGGRTNEKLF
V: TRBV6-4; length: 11; J: TRBJ2-1; CDR3: ASSDSDNNEQF
V: TRBV5-5; length: 13; J: TRBJ2-1; CDR3: ASSPGGGQNNEQF